The rows below give T cell receptor beta chains drawn from one sample of a study of CD8+ T cells in alopecia areata. Some clones are missing from TCRdb's copy, which holds only in-frame ones; the method was immunoSEQ multiplex PCR. The sample yields under 350,000 clones, roughly 64% seen once. The sequencing here drew on CD4+ T cells sorted from blood, taken at week 24, from a patient treated with tofacitinib. The receptors come from a human donor with alopecia areata. Both conserved end residues are part of each CDR3. D genes are given only for firm matches. For some rows the clone size is stated as once, few or many, or as a class when expanded; others skip it.

TRBV11-2	-	TRBJ2-5	-	CASSPQRAGETQYF	TGTGCCAGCAGCCCCCAGCGTGCCGGGGAGACCCAGTACTTC
TRBV14	-	TRBJ2-1	-	CASSPLNGDNEQFF	TGTGCCAGCAGCCCGTTGAACGGGGACAATGAGCAGTTCTTC
TRBV30	-	TRBJ1-2	-	CAWSAGGYGYTF	TGTGCCTGGAGTGCTGGGGGGTATGGCTACACCTTC
TRBV7-2	-	TRBJ1-2	few	CASSLGRWTNYGYTF	TGTGCCAGCAGCTTGGGCAGGTGGACTAACTATGGCTACACCTTC
TRBV2	-	TRBJ2-6	-	CASSEMGRDSGANVLTF	TGTGCCAGCAGTGAAATGGGACGGGACTCTGGGGCCAACGTCCTGACTTTC
TRBV5-1	TRBD1	TRBJ2-5	-	CASSLYRGLGETQYF	TGCGCCAGCAGCTTATACAGGGGGCTAGGAGAGACCCAGTACTTC
TRBV5-1	-	TRBJ2-3	-	CASNLGQASDTQYF	TGCGCCAGCAACCTTGGTCAGGCCTCAGATACGCAGTATTTT
TRBV5-1	TRBD1	TRBJ1-1	-	CASSQGQPNTEAFF	TGCGCCAGCAGCCAGGGACAGCCGAACACTGAAGCTTTCTTT
TRBV7-2	-	TRBJ2-5	few	CASSQGTIQETQYF	TGTGCCAGCAGCCAGGGGACAATCCAAGAGACCCAGTACTTC
TRBV4-1	TRBD2	TRBJ2-1	-	CASSQDTSGGAQEQFF	TGCGCCAGCAGCCAAGATACTAGCGGGGGGGCACAGGAGCAGTTCTTC
TRBV5-1	-	TRBJ2-5	-	CASSRDSAETQYF	TGCGCCAGCAGCCGGGACTCCGCCGAGACCCAGTACTTC
TRBV27	TRBD1	TRBJ1-6	-	CASSPQTGARYNSPLHF	TGTGCCAGCAGTCCCCAGACAGGGGCCCGTTATAATTCACCCCTCCACTTT
TRBV6-5	-	TRBJ1-5	-	CASSAGGSNQPQHF	TGTGCCAGCTCTGCCGGGGGGAGCAATCAGCCCCAGCATTTT
TRBV7-9	-	TRBJ2-5	few	CASSLGAEGETQYF	TGTGCCAGCAGCTTAGGGGCCGAGGGAGAGACCCAGTACTTC
TRBV4-3	-	TRBJ1-6	once	CASSQDSYEGSPLHF	TGCGCCAGCAGCCAAGATTCCTATGAGGGTTCACCCCTCCACTTT
TRBV15	-	TRBJ1-1	few	CATSRYTGRAFF	TGTGCCACCAGCAGGTATACGGGACGAGCTTTCTTT
TRBV27	-	TRBJ1-6	-	CASKRAGNSPLHF	TGTGCCAGCAAGCGGGCAGGGAATTCACCCCTCCACTTT
TRBV15	-	TRBJ2-5	-	CATSRDLGETQYF	TGTGCCACCAGCAGAGATCTTGGAGAGACCCAGTACTTC
TRBV29-1	-	TRBJ1-1	few	CSVRRGGTEAFF	TGCAGCGTTCGAAGGGGGGGGACTGAAGCTTTCTTT
TRBV29-1	-	TRBJ1-3	few	CSVVLNPSGNTIYF	TGCAGCGTTGTTCTGAACCCCTCTGGAAACACCATATATTTT
TRBV6-5	-	TRBJ2-6	few	CASNEATGANVLTF	TGTGCCAGCAACGAGGCGACCGGGGCCAACGTCCTGACTTTC
TRBV15	TRBD1	TRBJ2-7	-	CATSSPLRGTGHLYEQYF	TGTGCCACCAGCAGCCCCCTCCGGGGGACAGGCCACCTCTACGAGCAGTACTTC
TRBV7-9	TRBD1	TRBJ2-2	-	CASSPDRGRNTGELFF	TGTGCCAGCAGCCCGGACAGGGGGCGGAACACCGGGGAGCTGTTTTTT
TRBV5-4	TRBD1	TRBJ1-1	-	CASSSQGGTEAFF	TGTGCCAGCAGCTCTCAGGGGGGGACTGAAGCTTTCTTT
TRBV4-3	-	TRBJ2-2	few	CASSQERGAGELFF	TGCGCCAGCAGCCAAGAGAGGGGAGCCGGGGAGCTGTTTTTT
TRBV30	-	TRBJ1-1	-	CAWTRGGTEAFF	TGTGCCTGGACCAGGGGAGGAACTGAAGCTTTCTTT
TRBV25-1	-	TRBJ2-7	-	CASSVAVGTSYEQYF	TGTGCCAGCAGTGTTGCGGTGGGAACCTCCTACGAGCAGTACTTC
TRBV7-2	-	TRBJ2-2	-	CASSLEGGELFF	TGTGCCAGCAGCTTAGAGGGCGGGGAGCTGTTTTTT
TRBV29-1	TRBD2	TRBJ2-3	-	CSVREGDTQYF	TGCAGCGTTAGGGAGGGTGATACGCAGTATTTT
TRBV4-1	-	TRBJ1-3	-	CASSPVQAPSGNTIYF	TGCGCCAGCAGCCCAGTGCAGGCGCCCTCTGGAAACACCATATATTTT
TRBV13	TRBD1	TRBJ2-3	-	CASRRGQVF	TGTGCCAGCCGCCGGGGACAGGTATTT